These 8 T cell receptor beta chains were all obtained from the same sample, sequenced in a study of OX40 agonist ivuxolimab in advanced cancers. The method was immunoSEQ multiplex PCR; TCRdb's version includes in-frame clones alone and lacks a portion of them. The data hold 55,000 to 75,000 clones, with around 90% observed a single time. The specimen was CD4+ or CD8+ T cells sorted from blood, collected in a trial of the OX40 agonist ivuxolimab. Receptor source: an adult with an advanced solid tumor such as melanoma, head and neck, liver or kidney cancer.

This sequence joins TRBV30 and TRBJ2-2; TRBD1 agrees at 7 bases. The germline V gene has CDR1 GTSNPN and CDR2 SVGIG (reference sequence). J was trimmed by 5 bases and V by 2 bases; bases with no gene match: 5. The CDR3 consists of 14 residues. The CDR3 DNA reads as TGTGCCTGGAGTTTACTGACAGGGACCGGGGAGCTGTTTTTT. Translated: CAWSLLTGTGELFF. The variable domain in full, with the rest retrieved from reference TRBV30 and TRBJ2-2, is SQTIHQWPATLVQPVGSPLSLECTVEGTSNPNLYWYRQAAGRGLQLLFYSVGIGQISSEVPQNLSASRPQDRQFILSSKKLLLSDSGFYLCAWSLLTGTGELFFGEGSRLTVL.

The DNA for the CDR3 is TGTGCCAGCAGTAGCCAGGGGAGCTATGGCTACACCTTC. Translation: CASSSQGSYGYTF. The gene calls are TRBV6-1 and TRBJ1-2; D may be TRBD1 (6 bases). CDR3 length: 13 amino acids. Trimming stripped 5 bases from V and 4 bases from J, with 11 bases between. Germline-derived CDR1 and CDR2 are MNHNS and SASEGT.

The CDR3 loop is CASSPAGIQETQYF. CDR3 nucleotides: TGTGCCAGCTCACCAGCGGGAATCCAAGAGACCCAGTACTTC. The genes are TRBV18 and TRBJ2-5, with D perhaps TRBD2 (6 bases). V was shortened by 2 bases and J by 1 base, with 8 bases between the two germline ends. The CDR3 sequence is 14 residues long. Germline V gene sequence: CDR1 KGHSH, CDR2 LQKENI.

The chain joins TRBV28 to TRBJ1-5; D is ambiguous. The CDR3 covers 15 residues. Germline values: CDR1 MDHEN, CDR2 SYDVKM. The V end lost 2 bases, the J end lost 4 bases, and 12 bases lay between the germline ends. CDR3 in DNA: TGTGCCAGCAGTTTAGGAGGGCTTGCGAATCAGCCCCAGCATTTT. Amino acids: CASSLGGLANQPQHF.

The chain carries TRBV6-1 and TRBJ2-5, with D maybe TRBD2 (6 bases). V was shortened by 5 bases and J by 2 bases, with 9 bases between the two germline ends. This CDR3 region has 13 residues. Germline V gene lookup returns CDR1 MNHNS and CDR2 SASEGT. The CDR3 reads CASSPGEQETQYF. The CDR3 region has the DNA TGTGCCAGCAGTCCGGGGGAGCAAGAGACCCAGTACTTC.

The chain links TRBV12-5 to TRBJ1-5, with a tentative D call TRBD1 (5 bases). Germline V gene sequence: CDR1 LGHNT, CDR2 FRNRAP. V lost 3 bases, J lost 6 bases, and 12 bases lay in between. This CDR3 spans 14 amino acids. This CDR3 reads CASGLSRDGQPQHF. The CDR3 region has the DNA TGTGCTAGTGGTTTATCCAGGGACGGTCAGCCCCAGCATTTT.

The chain has TRBV6-6 and TRBJ2-5; 8 bases are shared with TRBD2. This CDR3 region has 13 residues. Germline CDR1 MNHNY, CDR2 SVGAGI (reference sequence). The V gene end was trimmed by 7 bases and the J gene end by 5 bases; junction bases not matched to a gene: 6. The CDR3 spells CASNPPGGETQYF. Here the CDR3 DNA reads TGTGCCAGCAACCCCCCGGGGGGGGAGACCCAGTACTTC.

The rearrangement links TRBV6-1 to TRBJ2-7; TRBD1 matches 7 bases. The CDR3 totals 13 residues. Germline trimming cut 7 bases from V and 4 bases from J; bases unmatched to any gene: 7. Germline V gene data show CDR1 as MNHNS and CDR2 as SASEGT. CDR3 coding DNA: TGTGCCAGCACTGACAGGGATCTATACGAGCAGTACTTC. Translation gives CASTDRDLYEQYF.